This TCR beta chain was sequenced in a study of cytomegalovirus exposure and HLA in healthy donors (dated by TCRdb to about 2017). Turning to the overall study: According to an earlier analysis of several hundred of the donors, about 170 million T cells yielded 117 million unique TCR beta sequences and more than 250 Gb of sequence data. A separate validation cohort of some 130 different subjects was used in addition to the roughly 670-subject first cohort. Of the roughly 420 genotyped donors, less than 90% were placed in the genetic ancestry cluster associated with self-reported Caucasian donors. To predict cytomegalovirus infection status, the study brought together high-throughput TCR immunosequencing, statistical association of individual TCRs with disease status, and machine learning. To decide whether each TCR beta V gene segment behaved as functional or pseudogenic, an earlier analysis of 587 of the donors relied on high-throughput TCR beta sequencing. Among around 400 genotyped donors of the cohort, an average of approximately 240,000 unique TCR beta nucleotide sequences was sequenced per donor, of which roughly 17% were non-productive. HLA typing covered class I and class II loci at four-digit resolution. Donor age, sex, ethnicity and CMV serostatus were collected together with the repertoire data. Approximately 310 gigabases of sequencing data and approximately 93 million unique TCR sequences were included in an early release covering 550 to 650 HLA-typed donors. A later analysis re-examined previously published TCR beta repertoires from roughly 650 donors and added high-resolution HLA genotyping to investigate patterns of TCR occurrence. The T cell repertoires of 670 or so subjects were profiled by immunosequencing and related to cytomegalovirus serostatus. Several DR-DQ haplotypes were treated as single units for association and clustering because of strong linkage in the cohort. Rather than using new phenotypic data, the later analysis identified candidate immune exposures from TCR beta sequences and from how often those sequences occurred across donors. Every discovery cohort repertoire had been produced on one sequencing platform. Typing coverage varied by locus: roughly 620-640 donors for A, B, C, DRB1 and DQB1; approximately 520 for DQA1; over 600 for DPA1; 450 to 480 for DPB1. The study aimed to test whether signatures of past pathogen exposure could be identified by cataloging public T cell receptors. A later genetic analysis took genome-wide SNP genotypes for about 55% of the roughly 700 donors and used that subset as a discovery cohort. General study outcomes and caveats: A further reported finding was that TCR beta sequences accurately predicted the HLA-A and HLA-B alleles for most subjects in the first cohort. According to a later analysis, most CMV-associated TCR beta chains appeared to be HLA-restricted, and the HLA associations seemed to be driven largely by CMV exposure. Because HLA typing was unavailable for some donors at each locus, only the typed subset was used in association tests. Linkage disequilibrium might explain the correlated functional status among segregating V segments, but an unknown experimental factor could not be ruled out. Strong co-occurrence of HLA alleles, especially DR and DQ, made assigning TCR associations to individual alleles difficult. In a later analysis, some 18,000 TCR beta sequences were associated with specific HLA alleles at a false discovery rate of 0.05. In a later genetic analysis, a missense DCLRE1C variant was associated with V-gene and J-gene trimming of TCR beta chains, and the association was replicated in an independent cohort. The authors suggested that the approach could potentially be extended to other disease states and immunological phenotypes. According to a later analysis, TCR association rates differed among HLA loci, with DRB1 alleles showing the most associated TCRs and HLA-C alleles showing the fewest. The cohort was sequenced for TCR beta chains only, and without alpha or paired-chain data the features that could be detected were limited. According to a later genetic analysis, donors in an Asian-associated ancestry cluster had fewer N-insertions in productive TCRs than the roughly 660-donor mean. An earlier analysis of approximately 540 of the donors showed that most TCR beta V segments appeared in productive rearrangements either about 87% or about 30% of the time, which broadly matched IMGT annotations. Because counts were too low, seventeen rarely observed V segments, including chromosome 9 orphons, were left out of the earlier analysis of roughly 600 of the donors. Because the 87-base-pair reads could not distinguish some IMGT-functional V segments, including TRBV6-2 and TRBV6-3, those segments were excluded. A cluster of highly shared sequence variants was judged likely to be a technical artifact of the sequencing pipeline. While some public TCRs were present in many individuals, most TCR sequences turned up only very rarely across donors. In vitro tests confirmed that three of the cytomegalovirus-associated TCR beta chains recognize cytomegalovirus antigens. Several of the top co-occurrence clusters appeared to be linked to parvovirus B19, influenza, CMV and Epstein-Barr virus, according to a later analysis. The only immune exposure information available for the cohort was CMV serostatus. In a later analysis, HLA-associated TCR beta chains showed more clonal expansion and lower generation probabilities than non-associated chains that were equally common. Cytomegalovirus status was reported to be diagnosed by the classifier with high specificity and sensitivity in both the original and validation cohorts. The study gave a list of some 150 TCR beta chains associated with cytomegalovirus. Roughly uniform sequencing depth across donors was assumed in presence/absence analyses, although this assumption may not hold.

The library was built by means of the immunoSEQ multiplex PCR assay. The multiplex PCR relied on a mix of 60 forward primers for TCR Vbeta segments and 13 reverse primers for TCR Jbeta segments. The CDR3 region of rearranged TCR beta genes was amplified from genomic DNA by a multiplex PCR assay. Amplified TCR beta libraries were sequenced as 87-base-pair reads on the Illumina HiSeq System. Processing in the source paper ran as follows. In a later analysis, some 80 million unique TCR beta chains were counted across the approximately 670 repertoires, and roughly 11 million of these chains were shared by at least two donors. Raw reads were error-corrected and collapsed into unique sequences with a nearest-neighbor algorithm that merged closely related sequences to remove PCR and sequencing errors. To assign V, D and J gene segments, CDR3 sequences were aligned to IMGT reference sequences. For a sequence to be retained, a match of at least six nucleotides to both a V gene segment and a J gene segment was required. A rearrangement was called productive if the CDR3 had no stop codons and remained in frame with V and J, and every other rearrangement was called non-productive. CDR3 was defined by IMGT convention, running from the second conserved V-encoded cysteine to the conserved J-encoded phenylalanine. In an earlier analysis of approximately 500 of the donors, sequences lacking an unambiguous match to a single V gene segment were excluded. An earlier analysis of around 600 of the donors classified V segments as functional when productive rearrangements were above 56.7% and as segregating when the standard deviation between donors was above 5%. A statistical classification framework was developed to diagnose cytomegalovirus status using the catalog of TCR beta chain sequences. In a later analysis, V and J genes were assigned by comparing TCR nucleotide sequences against IMGT/GENE-DB human TR gene sequences. A later analysis assigned CDR3 sequences and most-parsimonious VDJ recombination scenarios with the TCRdist pipeline. A later analysis defined each TCR beta chain by its CDR3 amino acid sequence plus V-gene family, and excluded reads lacking a unique V-gene family. To address suspected cross-contamination and a sequencing artifact, a later analysis removed roughly 640 highly shared, low-generation-probability nucleotide sequences. In a later analysis, a clonal expansion index was calculated for each public chain from normalized within-repertoire ranks of inferred template counts. A later analysis computed generation probabilities with a VDJ recombination model fitted to out-of-frame rearrangements, and checked the results against IGoR. In a later analysis, TCR-TCR, TCR-HLA and TCR-CMV co-occurrence was scored with hypergeometric tests, and a repertoire-size bias correction was applied to TCR pairs. A later analysis estimated false discovery rates by permuting HLA or CMV assignments 20 times. In a later analysis, co-occurring TCRs were grouped with DBSCAN, and TCRdist sequence similarity was added when clustering was performed within HLA-allele-positive subsets. Repertoires with fewer than 30,000 or more than 120,000 public chains were left out of co-occurrence clustering, as were about five repertoires with anomalous nucleotide sharing. What TCRdb holds here is the immuneACCESS table cut down to in-frame rearrangements. Part of the clones is not present; checked against another copy, under half of the missing clones reflect an unresolved V gene, and the others are unexplained. The DNA gave D and trimming, while V, J and clone size come from that table. For this sample the table gives around 130,000 clones, of which 85% were detected only once. The ten largest clonotypes hold over 6.5% of the sample.

The cohort consisted of 650 to 850 healthy bone marrow donors. At the time of sampling, every cohort member was nominally healthy, though immune exposures that went unrecorded were likely present. The donor tested CMV seropositive, placing the donor among the 250 to 350 seropositive members of the cohort. A peripheral blood sample was provided by each donor, and peripheral blood mononuclear cells were used for TCR beta sequencing. Genomic DNA was extracted from the blood cell samples with the Qiagen DNeasy Blood Extraction Kit. Between the V and J ends, shortened by 3 bases and 0 bases respectively, the junction contains 12 bases. From the cysteine up to the phenylalanine, the CDR3 has a length of 15 residues. Just CDR3 DNA is preserved here, 45 bases in frame from base 1. CDR1 and CDR2 are read off the germline V gene as SGHDT and YYEEEE. With regard to this clone: This clone's antigen is unknown. No clone much larger than this one lies a single base away; base qualities are absent.

This sequence originates from a woman aged 25 to 45 in good health and CMV-seropositive. This chain is built from TRBV5-6 and TRBJ1-1; no confident D gene assignment can be made. Sequenced: PBMCs. The CDR3 region: CASSSPRGVNTEAFF. The nucleotides read TGTGCCAGCAGCTCCCCGCGGGGAGTGAACACTGAAGCTTTCTTT. The CDR3 plus the reference TRBV5-6 and TRBJ1-1 genes for the other parts give the full variable domain: DAGVTQSPTHLIKTRGQQVTLRCSPKSGHDTVSWYQQALGQGPQFIFQYYEEEERQRGNFPDRFSGHQFPNYSSELNVNALLLGDSALYLCASSSPRGVNTEAFFGQGTRLTVV.